This TCR beta chain came from a study of T cell responses to AZD1222 COVID-19 vaccine. CDR3 size: 15 residues. Using immunoSEQ multiplex PCR, the repertoire was profiled, and TCRdb retains in-frame clones only, with some absent. The repertoire holds 120,000 or so clones, with approximately 84% as singletons. This receptor was obtained from an adult in good health. Sequencing used peripheral blood, obtained on day 0 of AZD1222 vaccination. The chain couples TRBV21-1 to TRBJ1-2. TRBV21-1 is assigned pseudogene status. CDR3 nucleotides: TGTGCCAGCTTTACCTACAGGGAGGGAGTCTATGGCTACACCTTC. Protein: CASFTYREGVYGYTF.